What follows is one T cell receptor beta chain and its context. In germline, CDR1 is SGHRS, CDR2 YFSETQ. The V end lost 1 base, the J end lost 8 bases, and 28 bases lay between the germline ends. CDR3 length: 19 residues. Assay: immunoSEQ multiplex PCR; the TCRdb copy retains only in-frame clones and omits some. In the table there are approximately 2,000,000 clones, 80% to 95% of which are singletons. The data are from a study of shared clonotypes between healthy human individuals. Naive CD8 cells, CD45RO-negative and positively selected for CCR7, excluded terminally differentiated effector memory CD45RA+ cells.

What was sequenced was naive CD8+ T cells from PBMCs. This sequence was found in a man between 18 and 29 years old in good health. Some clones in this sample may be carry-over from other donors' samples. This sequence joins TRBV5-1 and TRBJ2-1; D perhaps matches TRBD1 (6 bases). Written as DNA, the CDR3 is TGCGCCAGCAGCTTGACATCAGGGGTCCCCCTCCCAGGGGCGGATGAGCAGTTCTTC. Translation gives CASSLTSGVPLPGADEQFF. Combining the CDR3 with reference TRBV5-1 and TRBJ2-1 gives the whole variable domain KAGVTQTPRYLIKTRGQQVTLSCSPISGHRSVSWYQQTPGQGLQFLFEYFSETQRNKGNFPGRFSGRQFSNSRSEMNVSTLELGDSALYLCASSLTSGVPLPGADEQFFGPGTRLTVL.